This TCR beta chain was sequenced during a study of T cell responses to AZD1222 COVID-19 vaccine. Germline CDR1 reads SGHRS; CDR2 reads YFSETQ. V was clipped by 0 bases and J by 2 bases, with 16 bases between them. The CDR3 loop spans 17 amino acids. Data came from immunoSEQ multiplex PCR; TCRdb stores just in-frame clones and leaves some out. The table includes roughly 120,000 clones, 90% to 95% detected once. The sequence was obtained from an adult in good health. The V gene is TRBV5-1, the J gene TRBJ2-3; no firm D call. The sequenced sample was peripheral blood, obtained on day 0 of AZD1222 vaccination. The CDR3 is CASSLDRNIGPTDTQYF. CDR3 sequence (DNA): TGCGCCAGCAGCTTGGATCGGAATATTGGGCCCACAGATACGCAGTATTTT.